This T cell receptor (beta chain) was captured in a study of blood T cell repertoires in COVID-19. On the study more broadly: The United States, Italy and Spain provided the acute and convalescent COVID-19 samples. PBMCs, B-cell-depleted T cells, or T cells provided the cDNA or gDNA that made up the material.

The CDR3 contains 14 residues. Unmatched junction bases numbered 7, after V lost 4 bases and J lost 5 bases. Germline V CDR1 and CDR2: SGHRS, YFSETQ. Authors' analysis steps: Estimated nucleated cell counts came from reference gene primer amplification. Only in-frame clones appear in the TCRdb table, and some are missing; sequencing was by immunoSEQ multiplex PCR. V, J and clone size are those of that table, while D and trimming were read from the DNA. Among 95,000 to 130,000 clones listed, 75% to 95% were seen once. The chain carries TRBV5-1 and TRBJ2-7; 9 bases fit TRBD1. The sequence was obtained from a human donor with active COVID-19. The donor label of this sample is uncertain. Sequencing was done on a sample of peripheral blood. The chain's CDR3 is CASSQQGAGNEQYF. CDR3 DNA sequence: TGCGCCAGCAGCCAACAGGGGGCGGGCAACGAGCAGTACTTC.